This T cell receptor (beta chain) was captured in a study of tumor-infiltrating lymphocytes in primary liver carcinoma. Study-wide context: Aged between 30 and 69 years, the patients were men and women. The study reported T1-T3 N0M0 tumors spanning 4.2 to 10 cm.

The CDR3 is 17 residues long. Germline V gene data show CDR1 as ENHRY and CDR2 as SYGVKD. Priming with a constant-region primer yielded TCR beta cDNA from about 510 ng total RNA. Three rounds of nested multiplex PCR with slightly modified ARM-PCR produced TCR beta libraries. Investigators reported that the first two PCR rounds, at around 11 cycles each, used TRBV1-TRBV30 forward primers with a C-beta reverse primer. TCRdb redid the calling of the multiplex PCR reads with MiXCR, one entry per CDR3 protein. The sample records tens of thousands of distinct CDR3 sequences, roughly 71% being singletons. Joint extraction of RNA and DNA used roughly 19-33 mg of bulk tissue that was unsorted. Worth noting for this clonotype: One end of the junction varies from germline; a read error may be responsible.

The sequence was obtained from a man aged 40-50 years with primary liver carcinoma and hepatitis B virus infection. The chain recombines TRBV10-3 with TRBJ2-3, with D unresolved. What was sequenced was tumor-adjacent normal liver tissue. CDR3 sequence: CAISESKSNPLMDRQYF. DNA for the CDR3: TGTGCCATCAGTGAGTCCAAGAGTAATCCTCTGATGGATAGGCAGTATTTT.